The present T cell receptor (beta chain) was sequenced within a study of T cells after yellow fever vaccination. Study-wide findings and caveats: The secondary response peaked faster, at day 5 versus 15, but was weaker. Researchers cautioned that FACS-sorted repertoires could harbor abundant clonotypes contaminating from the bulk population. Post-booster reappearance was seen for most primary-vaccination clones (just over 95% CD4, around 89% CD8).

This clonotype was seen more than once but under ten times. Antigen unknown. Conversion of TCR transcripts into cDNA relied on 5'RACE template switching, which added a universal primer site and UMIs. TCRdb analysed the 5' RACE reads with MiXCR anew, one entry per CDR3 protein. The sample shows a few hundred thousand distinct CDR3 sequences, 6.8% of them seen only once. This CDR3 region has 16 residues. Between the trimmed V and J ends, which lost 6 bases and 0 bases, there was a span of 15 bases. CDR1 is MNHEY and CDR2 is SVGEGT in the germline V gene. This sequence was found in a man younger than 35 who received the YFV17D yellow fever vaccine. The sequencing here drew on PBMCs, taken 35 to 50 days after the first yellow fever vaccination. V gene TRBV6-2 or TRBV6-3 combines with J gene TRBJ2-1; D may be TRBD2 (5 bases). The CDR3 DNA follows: TGTGCCAGCAGCATAGGGTTAGCGCACTCCTACAATGAGCAGTTCTTC. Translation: CASSIGLAHSYNEQFF.